This note documents a single T cell receptor (beta chain) sequence. The data originate from a study of beta chain features in type 1 diabetes. The investigators reverse transcribed all of the isolated RNA, so they sequenced expressed TCRB transcripts. Clones were sequenced by immunoSEQ multiplex PCR, and TCRdb holds only the in-frame ones, with some missing. This sample has about 240,000 clones; 25% to 30% occur once, and the top ten carry more than 3%. From germline, CDR1 is MNHNY and CDR2 SVGAGI (reference sequence). This CDR3 is built from 11 residues. With 8 bases removed from V and 5 bases from J, the gap between germline ends came to 9 bases.

The source of this sequence is a young man in good health. The source material was central memory CD4+ T cells from blood. V usage is TRBV6-6 and J usage is TRBJ2-5, with D tentatively TRBD1 or TRBD2 (5 bases each). CDR3 bases: TGTGCCAGCGGGACCGGGGAGACCCAGTACTTC. Its protein is CASGTGETQYF.